This T cell receptor (beta chain) is drawn from a study of cytotoxic CD8 clonotypes in ibrutinib-treated CLL. Study at large: Enrolment comprised about 10 relapsed/refractory and 15 treatment-naive patients; 17 were IGHV unmutated. Response samples came after a median around twelve months of treatment, range 6 to 36.

Germline V gene data show CDR1 as SGDLS and CDR2 as YYNGEE. The CDR3 totals 15 residues. With V trimmed by 4 bases and J by 1 base, 2 bases remained unmatched. Repertoires were generated with immunoSEQ multiplex PCR, while TCRdb's copy carries only in-frame clones and drops some. The sample yields 60,000 to 95,000 clones, 75% to 90% seen once. V is TRBV9 and J is TRBJ2-3, with 11 bases aligning to TRBD1. The sample consisted of PBMCs, taken after 24 months of ibrutinib treatment. The sequence was obtained from a human donor with chronic lymphocytic leukemia. CDR3 amino acids: CASSLDRGRTDTQYF. In nucleotides, the CDR3 is TGTGCCAGCAGCCTGGACAGGGGGCGCACAGATACGCAGTATTTT.